One and the same sample provided the 9 T cell receptor beta chains below, sequenced in a study of blood T cell repertoires in COVID-19. Clones were sequenced by immunoSEQ multiplex PCR, and TCRdb holds only the in-frame ones, with some missing. The data hold about 210,000 clones, with about 91% observed a single time. Sequences were obtained from peripheral blood. The receptor source for this set is a man between 25 and 39 years old with acute or convalescent COVID-19.

The chain combines TRBV28 with TRBJ2-7, with 7 bases identical to TRBD1. CDR3 length: 15 amino acids. V shed 6 bases, J shed 2 bases, and the junction held 10 bases outside the gene matches. Looked up from germline, CDR1 is MDHEN and CDR2 is SYDVKM. The CDR3 region has the DNA TGTGCCAGCAGAGATAACAGGGGAGTCGCCTACGAGCAGTACTTC. It yields the protein CASRDNRGVAYEQYF.

This clone was recorded once. V and J are TRBV11-1 and TRBJ1-1; D unclear. V lost 5 bases and J lost 7, with 11 bases in between. CDR1 and CDR2 from the germline V gene are SGHAT and FQDESV (reference sequence). CDR3 size: 12 residues. The DNA for the CDR3 is TGTGCCAGCAGCCCTAACCGTGATGAAGCTTTCTTT. This translates into CASSPNRDEAFF.

The rearrangement links TRBV4-2 to TRBJ1-3; the match to TRBD1 covers 10 bases. CDR1 and CDR2 from the germline V gene are LGHNA and YNFKEQ. The CDR3 sequence is 16 residues long. Trimming removed 0 bases from V and 4 bases from J; junction bases left unmatched: 3. The DNA for the CDR3 is TGTGCCAGCAGCCAAGAAGGGACAGGGGCCGGAAACACCATATATTTT. Translated: CASSQEGTGAGNTIYF.

This chain joins TRBV19 and TRBJ2-1; 13 bases fit TRBD2. The CDR3 runs 15 residues. Germline lookup yields CDR1 LNHDA and CDR2 SQIVND (reference sequence). Trimming took 7 bases from V and 5 from J; bases not matched to a gene: 5. CDR3: CASNPGLAGHNEQFF. CDR3 DNA: TGTGCCAGTAACCCGGGACTAGCGGGACACAATGAGCAGTTCTTC.

V usage is TRBV6-5 and J usage is TRBJ1-4, with D maybe TRBD1 (6 bases). V was clipped by 8 bases and J by 7 bases, with 20 bases between them. This CDR3 spans 15 amino acids. Germline V CDR1 and CDR2: MNHEY, SVGAGI. CDR3 in DNA: TGTGCCAGCGTCTGGGCACAGGGACGTAGTGAAAAACTGTTTTTT. Translating gives CASVWAQGRSEKLFF.

The V gene is TRBV7-9, the J gene TRBJ1-6; D not certain. V gave up 5 bases and J gave up 9 bases, with 11 bases separating them. The germline CDR1 and CDR2 sequences are SEHNR and FQNEAQ (reference sequence). The CDR3 has 13 amino acids. The CDR3 sequence is CASSGKERSPLHF. The CDR3 DNA is TGTGCCAGCAGCGGAAAGGAGCGTTCACCCCTCCACTTT.

V and J are TRBV18 and TRBJ2-7, with TRBD1 identical over 7 bases. Germline V CDR1 and CDR2: KGHSH, LQKENI. The CDR3 extends over 12 amino acids. J lost 2 bases, V lost 8 bases, and 3 bases had no gene match. CDR3 nucleotides: TGTGCCAGCCGGGACAGCCCCTACGAGCAGTACTTC. Its translation: CASRDSPYEQYF.

The chain carries TRBV13 and TRBJ2-5; a weak D match, TRBD2 (5 bases). Trimming pared 7 bases from V and 0 bases from J, leaving 15 bases between. Germline V gene data show CDR1 as PRHDT and CDR2 as FYEKMQ (reference sequence). CDR3 size: 15 residues. CDR3 bases: TGTGCCAGCACGGTGGGCGGGTTGTACCAAGAGACCCAGTACTTC. It is translated as CASTVGGLYQETQYF.

This sequence joins TRBV29-1 and TRBJ1-2; D may be TRBD1 (5 bases). V was trimmed by 7 bases and J by 6 bases, leaving 18 bases between them. This CDR3 region has 13 residues. The germline V gene has CDR1 SQVTM and CDR2 ANQGSEA. CDR3 protein: CSGSFGGRNGYTF. CDR3 coding DNA: TGCAGCGGATCTTTCGGGGGTCGTAATGGCTACACCTTC.